The rows below give T cell receptor beta chains drawn from one sample of a study of blood T cell repertoires in COVID-19. Assay: immunoSEQ multiplex PCR; the TCRdb copy retains only in-frame clones and omits some. The repertoire has under 200,000 clones, 80% to 90% of them found once; the top ten carry about 10%. The sample taken for sequencing was peripheral blood. The receptor source for this set is an older woman with COVID-19, enrolled during active disease. Each CDR3 is given with its conserved first and last residue. The D gene is left open where the match is weak. Where a row states a size, it is once, few, many or the class of an expanded clone; other rows omit it.

d_gene	v_gene	abundance	j_gene	CDR3aa	CDR3nt
TRBD1	TRBV7-2	NA	TRBJ1-6	CASSPGQPNSPLHF	TGTGCCAGCAGCCCGGGACAGCCTAATTCACCCCTCCACTTT
NA	TRBV7-2	NA	TRBJ1-2	CASSPPGVILYTF	TGTGCCAGCAGCCCCCCGGGGGTGATCCTCTACACCTTC
TRBD1	TRBV10-3	once	TRBJ2-3	CAISEEGQGLEMDTQYF	TGTGCCATCAGTGAGGAAGGACAGGGGTTAGAAATGGATACGCAGTATTTT
NA	TRBV30	NA	TRBJ1-5	CAWTGEVSNQPQHF	TGTGCCTGGACCGGGGAAGTCAGCAATCAGCCCCAGCATTTT
TRBD2	TRBV9	NA	TRBJ2-2	CASSVTSGNTGELFF	TGTGCCAGCAGTGTGACTAGCGGGAACACCGGGGAGCTGTTTTTT
NA	TRBV27	NA	TRBJ1-1	CASSRLRGPNTEAFF	TGTGCCAGCAGCCGCCTCAGGGGCCCGAACACTGAAGCTTTCTTT
NA	TRBV7-2	NA	TRBJ1-4	CASSYGGAGRRSEKLFF	TGTGCCAGCAGCTATGGGGGGGCAGGGAGGAGGAGTGAAAAACTGTTTTTT
NA	TRBV7-9	NA	TRBJ2-1	CASSPHSASPFF	TGTGCCAGCAGCCCGCATTCCGCTAGCCCGTTCTTC
TRBD1	TRBV4-2	NA	TRBJ1-3	CASSQAGQGNTIYF	TGTGCCAGCAGCCAAGCGGGACAGGGAAACACCATATATTTT
NA	TRBV9	NA	TRBJ2-2	CASSLHTGELFF	TGTGCCAGCAGCCTTCACACCGGGGAGCTGTTTTTT
TRBD1	TRBV9	NA	TRBJ2-1	CASSMDPDRGYNEQFF	TGTGCCAGCAGCATGGACCCGGACAGGGGATACAATGAGCAGTTCTTC
NA	TRBV7-3	NA	TRBJ2-3	CASSIGGTDTQYF	TGTGCCAGCAGCATCGGAGGGACAGATACGCAGTATTTT
TRBD2	TRBV7-2	once	TRBJ2-7	CASSLEAGVRSYEQYF	TGTGCCAGCAGCTTAGAAGCGGGGGTTCGGTCCTACGAGCAGTACTTC
NA	TRBV6-5	NA	TRBJ2-7	CASSPDRIREQYF	TGTGCCAGCAGCCCAGACAGAATACGAGAGCAGTACTTC
TRBD2	TRBV10-3	NA	TRBJ2-5	CAIMGTSGETQYF	TGTGCCATCATGGGGACTAGCGGAGAGACCCAGTACTTC
NA	TRBV6-5	NA	TRBJ2-2	CASRVTGSTGELFF	TGTGCCAGCAGGGTTACAGGGAGCACCGGGGAGCTGTTTTTT
NA	TRBV5-1	NA	TRBJ2-7	CASSLGFPSVAYEQYF	TGCGCCAGCAGCTTGGGGTTTCCTAGCGTAGCCTACGAGCAGTACTTC
NA	TRBV7-2	NA	TRBJ2-5	CASTSRDGRETQYF	TGTGCCAGCACCTCCCGAGATGGGAGGGAGACCCAGTACTTC
TRBD1	TRBV7-3	NA	TRBJ2-3	CASSQAGGEGVTDTQYF	TGTGCCAGCAGCCAAGCAGGGGGCGAGGGGGTAACAGATACGCAGTATTTT
TRBD1	TRBV4-1	NA	TRBJ1-2	CASSLTGARGYTF	TGCGCCAGCAGCCTCACAGGGGCCCGTGGCTACACCTTC
NA	TRBV11-3	NA	TRBJ1-4	CASSLVPREKLFF	TGTGCCAGCAGCTTAGTGCCGCGTGAAAAACTGTTTTTT
TRBD2	TRBV24-1	NA	TRBJ2-1	CATSDLRAGLKSGSYNEQFF	TGTGCCACCAGTGATTTAAGAGCGGGGCTAAAATCTGGCTCCTACAATGAGCAGTTCTTC
NA	TRBV7-9	NA	TRBJ1-4	CASSFSRSNEKLFF	TGTGCCAGCAGCTTCTCCAGAAGTAATGAAAAACTGTTTTTT